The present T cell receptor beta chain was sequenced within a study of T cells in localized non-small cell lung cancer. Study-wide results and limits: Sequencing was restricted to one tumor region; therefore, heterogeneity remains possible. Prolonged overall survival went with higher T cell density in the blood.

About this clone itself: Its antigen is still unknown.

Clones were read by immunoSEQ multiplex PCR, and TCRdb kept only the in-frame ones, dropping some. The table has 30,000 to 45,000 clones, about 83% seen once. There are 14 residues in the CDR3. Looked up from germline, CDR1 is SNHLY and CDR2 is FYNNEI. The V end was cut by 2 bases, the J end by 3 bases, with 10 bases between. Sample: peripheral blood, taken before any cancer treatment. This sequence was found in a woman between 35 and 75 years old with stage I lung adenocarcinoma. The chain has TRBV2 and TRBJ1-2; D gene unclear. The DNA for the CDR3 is TGTGCCAGCAGTGAAACGGGGATACACTATGGCTACACCTTC. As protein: CASSETGIHYGYTF.